Listed below are T cell receptor beta chains from one sample, sequenced in a study of tumor-infiltrating lymphocytes in primary liver carcinoma. MiXCR, run by TCRdb on the multiplex PCR reads, gives a single entry per CDR3 protein. The sample has around 190,000 distinct CDR3 sequences; over 80% are singletons. The sample taken for sequencing was tumor tissue from primary liver carcinoma. The receptor set was obtained from a man aged 35-49 years with primary liver carcinoma and hepatitis B virus infection. CDR3s include the opening cysteine and the closing phenylalanine or tryptophan. A D gene is named only where the DNA matches it firmly. The size of a clone is reported for some rows only, either as once, few or many, or as a class for expanded clones.

>11|TRBV5-1|once|TRBJ2-5|NA
TGCGGCAGCAGCCTGATGGAGACCCAGTACTTC
CGSSLMETQYF
>14|TRBV5-5|NA|TRBJ1-4|NA
TGTGCCACCAGCGAACAGGGATCCAATGAAAAACTATTTTTT
CATSEQGSNEKLFF
>18|TRBV6-2/TRBV6-3|NA|TRBJ2-2|TRBD2
TGTGTCAGCAGTAACTCGAGTAAGCGGGAGATAAACACCGGGGAGCTGTTTTTT
CVSSNSSKREINTGELFF
>16|TRBV11-2|few|TRBJ2-7|NA
TGTGCCAGCAGCCCATTCATGGGGATGGGGTCCTACGAGCAGTATTTC
CASSPFMGMGSYEQYF
>17|TRBV11-1|NA|TRBJ2-1|NA
TGTGCCAGCAGCTCAAACGGGATGGGTAGGTTGTTCAATGAGCAGTTCTTC
CASSSNGMGRLFNEQFF
>15|TRBV6-1|NA|TRBJ2-3|NA
TGTGCCAGCAGAGTTAGGGACCAGGCTACAGATACGCCGTATTTT
CASRVRDQATDTPYF
>14|TRBV11-2|NA|TRBJ2-7|NA
TGTGCCTCCAGCTCTAACAGGAACTCCTACGAGCAGAACTTC
CASSSNRNSYEQNF
>14|TRBV28|NA|TRBJ2-4|NA
TGTGTCAGCAGTTCGGGGTCCGTCAAAAACATCCAGTACTTC
CVSSSGSVKNIQYF
>12|TRBV11-2|NA|TRBJ2-7|NA
TGTGCCAGTAGCTCAGCGGTCGGCGAACAGTACTTC
CASSSAVGEQYF
>15|TRBV30|NA|TRBJ1-2|NA
TGTGCCTGCACCGGCTGGAGAGGGTCGGTGGATGGCTACACCTTC
CACTGWRGSVDGYTF
>18|TRBV11-2|once|TRBJ2-5|NA
TGTGTCAGCAGCCCTAGCTCAATCCAGGCTATTGGGCGGGAGACCCAGTACTTC
CVSSPSSIQAIGRETQYF
>14|TRBV18|once|TRBJ2-3|NA
TGTGCCAGCTCAGCACTTCAGGTAACAGATACGCAGTATTTT
CASSALQVTDTQYF
>17|TRBV6-1|NA|TRBJ2-1|TRBD2
TGTGCCAGCTTAACCCTCGGGGGGACCAGGCCTGGCAATGAGCAGTCCTTC
CASLTLGGTRPGNEQSF
>16|TRBV5-1|NA|TRBJ2-3|NA
TGTGCCAGCAGCTTGAACTGCAAGGGAAGCACAGATACGCAGTATTTT
CASSLNCKGSTDTQYF
>12|TRBV29-1|NA|TRBJ1-1|NA
TGTAGCGTGGTAACAGCTAACAATGAAGCTTTCTTT
CSVVTANNEAFF
>16|TRBV11-2|NA|TRBJ1-2|NA
TGTGCCAGCAGCTTAGAGGAAGGAAGGGAGATCATGGGCTACACCTTC
CASSLEEGREIMGYTF
>16|TRBV4-2|NA|TRBJ2-1|TRBD1
TGTGCCAGCAGCCACGCAGGGGGACAGGGGAACGAAGAGCAGTTCTTC
CASSHAGGQGNEEQFF
>15|TRBV24-1|NA|TRBJ2-7|NA
TGTGTCACCAGTGATGGGGACCCCGGGGTGTACGAGCAGCACTTC
CVTSDGDPGVYEQHF
>18|TRBV4-2|once|TRBJ2-5|TRBD2
TGTGGCAGCAGCCAAGGAGCTAGCGGGAGGGGATACCAAGAGACCCTGTACTTC
CGSSQGASGRGYQETLYF
>19|TRBV11-1|NA|TRBJ2-3|NA
TGTGCCAGCAACTCTGGGGGAAGCTTTGTTGGGGCCCGCACAGATACGCAGTATTTT
CASNSGGSFVGARTDTQYF
>12|TRBV10-2|NA|TRBJ2-7|NA
TGCGCCAGCAGTGTCGTGGTGGGCGAGCAGTACTTC
CASSVVVGEQYF
>13|TRBV4-2|NA|TRBJ2-7|NA
TGTGCCAACGGCCAAGGGGGATCCTACGAGCAGTACTTC
CANGQGGSYEQYF
>15|TRBV6-2/TRBV6-3|many|TRBJ2-1|TRBD2
TGTGCCAGCAGTTGGACTAGCGGCTCCTACAATGAGCAGTTCTTC
CASSWTSGSYNEQFF
>15|TRBV12-3/TRBV12-4|NA|TRBJ2-3|NA
NA
CASRVAGGSTDMLYF
>14|TRBV6-5|NA|TRBJ2-7|TRBD2
TGTGCCAGTAGTCGTGGAGTAGCGGGATGCGAGCAGTACTTC
CASSRGVAGCEQYF
>11|TRBV24-1|NA|TRBJ2-1|NA
TGTACCACCAGTGACGGCGTGGGGCGGTTCTTC
CTTSDGVGRFF
>12|TRBV29-1|NA|TRBJ1-4|NA
TGTAGCGTTGAGGTCATTGGGGAAAAACGGTTTTTT
CSVEVIGEKRFF
>15|TRBV11-2|few|TRBJ2-1|TRBD2
TGTGCCAGCAGCTCCCTAGCGGGAGCTTTCGATGAGCAGTTCTTC
CASSSLAGAFDEQFF
>16|TRBV29-1|NA|TRBJ2-6|TRBD1
TGCAGCGTTTTCCGGGACAGAGACTCTGGGGCCTACCTCCTGACTTTC
CSVFRDRDSGAYLLTF
>15|TRBV4-3|NA|TRBJ1-2|NA
TGTGCCAGCAGCCAAGAAACGCGGGGGCCTCATGGCTACACCTTC
CASSQETRGPHGYTF
>12|TRBV30|NA|TRBJ2-3|NA
TGTGCCTGGAGTCCTATTACAGATACGCAGTATTTT
CAWSPITDTQYF